This TCR beta chain originates from a study of cytomegalovirus exposure and HLA in healthy donors. CDR3 size: 15 residues. With 5 bases clipped from V and 0 bases from J, the junction kept 3 bases outside the gene matches. The germline CDR1 and CDR2 sequences are SEHNR and FQNEAQ (reference sequence). The PCR was carried out with 60 Vbeta primers and 13 Jbeta primers. Sequenced by immunoSEQ multiplex PCR; TCRdb stores in-frame clones only, minus some. Seen here are around 170,000 clones, about 80% observed once, and the top ten hold 1.5%. The source material was PBMCs. The receptor comes from a man aged 35-49 years in good health and CMV-seronegative. The chain recombines TRBV7-9 with TRBJ2-3; 9 bases are a match to TRBD1. The DNA for the CDR3 is TGTGCCAGCAGCCCAGGGACAGGGAGCACAGATACGCAGTATTTT. Translation gives CASSPGTGSTDTQYF.